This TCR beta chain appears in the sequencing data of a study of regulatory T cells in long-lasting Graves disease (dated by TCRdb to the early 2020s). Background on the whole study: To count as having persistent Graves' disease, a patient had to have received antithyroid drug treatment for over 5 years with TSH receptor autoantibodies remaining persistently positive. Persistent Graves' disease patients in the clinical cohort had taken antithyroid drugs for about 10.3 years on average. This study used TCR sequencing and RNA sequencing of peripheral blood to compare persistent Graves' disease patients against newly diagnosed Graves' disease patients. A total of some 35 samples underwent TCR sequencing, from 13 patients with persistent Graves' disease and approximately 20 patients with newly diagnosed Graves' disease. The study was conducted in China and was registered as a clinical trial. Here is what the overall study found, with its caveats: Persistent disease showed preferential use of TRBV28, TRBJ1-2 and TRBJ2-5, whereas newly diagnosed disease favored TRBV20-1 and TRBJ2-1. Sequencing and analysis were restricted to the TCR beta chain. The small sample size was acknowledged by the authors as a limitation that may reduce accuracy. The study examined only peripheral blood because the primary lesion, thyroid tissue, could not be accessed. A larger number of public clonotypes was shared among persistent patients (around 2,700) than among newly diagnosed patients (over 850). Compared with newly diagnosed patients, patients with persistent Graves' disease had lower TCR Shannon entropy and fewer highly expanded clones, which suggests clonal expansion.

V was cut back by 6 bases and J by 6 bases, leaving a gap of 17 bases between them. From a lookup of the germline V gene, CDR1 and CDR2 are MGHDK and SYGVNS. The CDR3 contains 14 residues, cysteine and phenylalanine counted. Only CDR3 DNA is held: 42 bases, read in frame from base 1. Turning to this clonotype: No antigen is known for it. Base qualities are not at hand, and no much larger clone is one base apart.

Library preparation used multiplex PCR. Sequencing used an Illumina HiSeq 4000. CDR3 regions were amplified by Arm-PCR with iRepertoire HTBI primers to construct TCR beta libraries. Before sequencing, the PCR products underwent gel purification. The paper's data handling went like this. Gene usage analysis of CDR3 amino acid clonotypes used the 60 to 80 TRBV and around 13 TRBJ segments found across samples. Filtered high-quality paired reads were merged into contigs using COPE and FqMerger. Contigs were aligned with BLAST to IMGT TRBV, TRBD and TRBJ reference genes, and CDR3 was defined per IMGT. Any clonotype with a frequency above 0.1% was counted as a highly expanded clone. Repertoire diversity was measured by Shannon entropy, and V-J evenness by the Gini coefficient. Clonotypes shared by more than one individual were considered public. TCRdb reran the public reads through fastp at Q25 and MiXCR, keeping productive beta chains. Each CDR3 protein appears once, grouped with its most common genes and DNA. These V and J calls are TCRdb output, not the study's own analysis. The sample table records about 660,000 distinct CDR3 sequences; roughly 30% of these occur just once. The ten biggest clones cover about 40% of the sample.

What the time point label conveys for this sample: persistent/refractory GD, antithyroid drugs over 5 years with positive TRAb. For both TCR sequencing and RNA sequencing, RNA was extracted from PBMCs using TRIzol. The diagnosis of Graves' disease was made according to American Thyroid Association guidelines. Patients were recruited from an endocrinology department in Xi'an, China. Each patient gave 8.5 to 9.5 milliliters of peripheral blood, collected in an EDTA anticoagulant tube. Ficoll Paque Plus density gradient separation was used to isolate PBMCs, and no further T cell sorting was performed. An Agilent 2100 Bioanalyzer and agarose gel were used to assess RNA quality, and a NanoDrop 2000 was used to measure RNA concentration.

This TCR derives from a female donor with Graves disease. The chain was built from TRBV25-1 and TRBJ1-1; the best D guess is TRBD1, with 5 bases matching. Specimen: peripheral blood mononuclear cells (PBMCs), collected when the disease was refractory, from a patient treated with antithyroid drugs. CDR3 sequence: CASRLSRVGAEAFF. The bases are TGTGCCAGCAGATTATCTAGGGTGGGGGCTGAAGCTTTCTTT. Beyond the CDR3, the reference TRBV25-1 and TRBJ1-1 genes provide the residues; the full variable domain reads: EADIYQTPRYLVIGTGKKITLECSQTMGHDKMYWYQQDPGMELHLIHYSYGVNSTEKGDLSSESTVSRIRTEHFPLTLESARPSHTSQYLCASRLSRVGAEAFFGQGTRLTVV.